One and the same sample provided the 26 T cell receptor beta chains below, sequenced in a study of response to subunit inactivated influenza vaccine. TCRdb itself ran the RT-PCR reads through MiXCR, one entry per CDR3 protein. The sample lists fewer than 550,000 distinct CDR3 sequences; roughly 25% were seen once. Source: CD4+ T cells sorted from PBMCs, taken around 5 days after vaccination. These receptor sequences come from a man in his forties or fifties who received an inactivated influenza vaccine.

The chain recombines TRBV5-4 with TRBJ2-5, with 9 bases identical to TRBD2. The germline V gene encodes CDR1 SGHNT and CDR2 YYREEE (reference sequence). Losses at the gene ends were 0 bases for V and 0 bases for J; bases not matched to a gene: 12. The CDR3 sequence is 19 residues long. CDR3 protein: CASSLAASGVEVNQETQYF. The CDR3 DNA follows: TGTGCCAGCAGCTTGGCGGCTAGCGGGGTCGAAGTTAACCAAGAGACCCAGTACTTC. Full variable domain (outside the CDR3, taken from reference TRBV5-4 and TRBJ2-5): ETGVTQSPTHLIKTRGQQVTLRCSSQSGHNTVSWYQQALGQGPQFIFQYYREEENGRGNFPPRFSGLQFPNYSSELNVNALELDDSALYLCASSLAASGVEVNQETQYFGPGTRLLVL.

The chain links TRBV18 to TRBJ2-2; 10 nucleotides agree with TRBD1. The CDR3 spans 15 residues. V trimming: 6 bases; J trimming: 4 bases; junction bases outside the gene matches: 5. Germline CDR1 KGHSH, CDR2 LQKENI. This CDR3 is CASSMGQGITGELFF. The CDR3 coding sequence is TGTGCCAGCTCCATGGGACAGGGGATCACCGGGGAGCTGTTTTTT.

The genes are TRBV6-2 or TRBV6-3 and TRBJ2-2; 12 nucleotides line up with TRBD1. The V segment lost 6 bases and the J segment 9 bases; nucleotides outside the gene matches: 17. The length of the CDR3 is 18 residues. CDR1 is MNHEY and CDR2 is SVGEGT in the germline V gene. The CDR3 coding sequence is TGTGCCAGCAGCCTATCTTCCGGGACAGGGGGCGCGGGCCGGGAGCTGTTTTTT. Translated: CASSLSSGTGGAGRELFF.

The rearrangement uses TRBV7-9 and TRBJ2-7, with D unclear. Germline CDR1 is SEHNR and CDR2 is FQNEAQ (reference sequence). The CDR3 spans 14 residues. V was clipped by 5 bases and J by 2 bases, with 13 bases between them. CDR3 region: CASSPDLPPYEQYF. In DNA, the CDR3 is TGTGCCAGCAGCCCCGACTTGCCCCCCTACGAGCAGTACTTC.

The V call is TRBV7-9, the J call TRBJ1-1, with unresolved D. CDR3 size: 11 residues. Germline values: CDR1 SEHNR, CDR2 FQNEAQ (reference sequence). The V and J ends lost 5 bases and 6 bases respectively, with 7 bases between them. The CDR3 DNA sequence: TGTGCCAGCAGCCAGCGGTCTGAAGCTTTCTTT. Its protein product is CASSQRSEAFF.

The chain couples TRBV7-2 to TRBJ1-2, with a weak D call TRBD1 (6 bases). The germline V gene has CDR1 SGHTA and CDR2 FQGNSA. V was clipped by 1 base and J by 7 bases, with 16 bases between them. CDR3 length: 15 residues. CDR3 coding DNA: TGTGCCAGCAGCTTAGGATGGAGGGGGGCGCCTGGCTACACCTTC. As protein: CASSLGWRGAPGYTF.

V is TRBV29-1 and J is TRBJ2-7, with 9 bases aligning to TRBD1. V was pared by 0 bases and J by 3 bases, with 6 bases of the junction left unmatched. CDR1 is SQVTM, CDR2 ANQGSEA, per germline. CDR3 length: 15 amino acids. CDR3 residues: CSVEESGTGIYEQYF. In DNA, the CDR3 is TGCAGCGTTGAAGAGTCCGGGACAGGGATCTACGAGCAGTACTTC.

This chain joins TRBV3-1 and TRBJ2-1; perhaps TRBD1 as D (6 bases). This CDR3 has 13 amino acids. CDR1 and CDR2 from the germline V gene are LGHDT and YNNKEL (reference sequence). Trimming took off 5 bases at V and 7 bases at J, with 12 bases between the two ends. DNA for the CDR3: TGTGCCAGCAGCTACGACAGGTCGAATGAGCAGTTCTTC. Its protein is CASSYDRSNEQFF.

The chain recombines TRBV7-9 with TRBJ2-7, with D unresolved. CDR3 size: 17 residues. V was trimmed by 2 bases and J by 5 bases, leaving 22 bases between them. From germline, CDR1 is SEHNR and CDR2 FQNEAQ (reference sequence). This CDR3 reads CASSLIGLGEQLNEQYF. The CDR3, as DNA: TGTGCCAGCAGCTTAATCGGGTTGGGTGAACAGCTCAACGAGCAGTACTTC.

V is TRBV6-2 or TRBV6-3 and J is TRBJ2-3, with D unresolved. CDR3 length: 14 amino acids. Trimming cost V 6 bases and J 0 bases, with 10 bases left between them. The V gene's germline CDR1 is MNHEY and CDR2 SVGEGT. CDR3 in amino acids: CASRNLSSTDTQYF. CDR3 in DNA: TGTGCCAGCAGAAACCTTTCTAGCACAGATACGCAGTATTTT.

This clonotype was seen more than once but under ten times. The chain uses TRBV18 and TRBJ1-5; weak D call: TRBD1 (6 bases). The V gene lost 4 bases and the J gene lost 5 bases, with 15 bases spanning the gap. The CDR3 consists of 15 residues. Per the germline V gene, CDR1 is KGHSH and CDR2 is LQKENI. The CDR3 nucleotides are TGTGCCAGCTCACGCCTCGGGACACTGGATCAGCCCCAGCATTTT. This codes for CASSRLGTLDQPQHF.

J is TRBJ2-7 and V is TRBV6-1; 8 nucleotides agree with TRBD1. With 10 bases clipped from V and 6 bases from J, the junction kept 8 bases outside the gene matches. The germline V gene encodes CDR1 MNHNS and CDR2 SASEGT. The CDR3 sequence is 12 residues long. CDR3 residues: CATSRTGIEQYF. CDR3 sequence (DNA): TGTGCCACCAGCAGGACAGGGATCGAGCAGTACTTC.

The chain carries TRBV28 and TRBJ2-5; 9 bases map to TRBD1. Germline CDR1 MDHEN, CDR2 SYDVKM. The CDR3 is 15 residues long. V was clipped by 3 bases and J by 5 bases; unmatched bases: 7. The CDR3 sequence is CASSFRTGDDETQYF. DNA for the CDR3: TGTGCCAGCAGTTTTCGGACAGGGGACGATGAGACCCAGTACTTC.

The chain has TRBV7-2 and TRBJ2-7; 13 nucleotides match TRBD2. The CDR3 consists of 16 residues. The germline CDR1 and CDR2 sequences are SGHTA and FQGNSA. V trimming: 4 bases; J trimming: 4 bases; junction bases outside the gene matches: 7. CDR3 region: CASSSPRTSGRYEQYF. CDR3 in DNA: TGTGCCAGCAGCTCTCCCCGGACTAGCGGGAGATACGAGCAGTACTTC.

This CDR3 reads CAISDAGDTEAFF. Written as DNA, the CDR3 is TGTGCCATCAGTGATGCAGGGGACACTGAAGCTTTCTTT. This chain connects TRBV10-3 to TRBJ1-1; weak D call: TRBD1 (6 bases). The germline CDR1 and CDR2 sequences are ENHRY and SYGVKD. CDR3 length: 13 amino acids. V gave up 3 bases and J gave up 3 bases, with 8 bases separating them.

In this sample, this clonotype turned up many times. The V and J genes are TRBV10-2 and TRBJ1-1; D is unclear. The CDR3 runs 13 residues. V lost 4 bases and J lost 3, with 9 bases in between. The germline CDR1 and CDR2 sequences are WSHSY and SAAADI. In DNA form, the CDR3 reads TGCGCCAGCAGTGCCACTGCGGACACTGAAGCTTTCTTT. As protein: CASSATADTEAFF.

This chain's CDR3 is CSAAGLAEISYNEQFF. CDR3 DNA sequence: TGCAGCGCTGCGGGACTAGCGGAGATCTCCTACAATGAGCAGTTCTTC. The chain employs TRBV29-1 and TRBJ2-1; 11 bases line up with TRBD2. In germline, CDR1 is SQVTM, CDR2 ANQGSEA. The CDR3 contains 16 residues. With 7 bases clipped from V and 0 bases from J, the junction kept 8 bases outside the gene matches.

This chain connects TRBV4-3 to TRBJ2-2; TRBD2 aligns across 7 bases. The CDR3 length is 16 residues. Per the germline V gene, CDR1 is LGHNA and CDR2 is YSLEER. V lost 2 bases, J lost 5 bases, and 8 bases stayed unmatched. The DNA for the CDR3 is TGCGCCAGCAGCCAACTCGGACTAGGAAAAACCGGGGAGCTGTTTTTT. It encodes CASSQLGLGKTGELFF.

The chain uses TRBV7-2 and TRBJ1-2, with D uncertain. Germline V CDR1 and CDR2: SGHTA, FQGNSA. Trimming removed 3 bases at V and 3 bases at J, with 14 bases between. The CDR3 sequence is 15 residues long. CDR3 in DNA: TGTGCCAGCAGCTTCCTCACAGCCTGGGACTATGGCTACACCTTC. This encodes CASSFLTAWDYGYTF.

The table lists this clonotype with a few counts. The chain uses TRBV24-1 and TRBJ2-3; D is undetermined. The germline V gene has CDR1 KGHDR and CDR2 SFDVKD. The ends were cut back, 5 bases at V and 2 bases at J, with 10 bases in the middle. This CDR3 has 14 residues. The CDR3 protein is CATSGTSNTDTQYF. DNA for the CDR3: TGTGCCACCAGTGGCACAAGTAACACAGATACGCAGTATTTT.

CDR3 nucleotide sequence: TGCGCCAGCAGCTTGGCAACTAGCGGGTGGTCCTACAATGAGCAGTTCTTC. It encodes CASSLATSGWSYNEQFF. J is TRBJ2-1 and V is TRBV5-1; 9 bases line up with TRBD2. The ends lost 0 bases at V and 1 base at J; junction bases unmatched: 5. CDR3 size: 17 residues. CDR1 SGHRS and CDR2 YFSETQ come from the germline V gene. The full variable domain, completed using reference TRBV5-1 and TRBJ2-1, is KAGVTQTPRYLIKTRGQQVTLSCSPISGHRSVSWYQQTPGQGLQFLFEYFSETQRNKGNFPGRFSGRQFSNSRSEMNVSTLELGDSALYLCASSLATSGWSYNEQFFGPGTRLTVL.

The chain uses TRBV4-1 and TRBJ2-5; tentatively, D is TRBD2 (6 bases). In germline, CDR1 is MGHRA, CDR2 YSYEKL. This CDR3 spans 16 amino acids. Trimming left V 4 bases short and J 1 base short, with 16 bases between. In DNA form, the CDR3 reads TGCGCCAGCAGCCTCGGGGGACGAGGAGTCCAAGAGACCCAGTACTTC. It yields the protein CASSLGGRGVQETQYF.

This clonotype occurred many times. This chain joins TRBV5-1 and TRBJ1-2, with TRBD1 as a possible D gene (5 bases). From germline, CDR1 is SGHRS and CDR2 YFSETQ. The CDR3 has 14 amino acids. V was pared by 5 bases and J by 2 bases, with 13 bases between. The CDR3 reads CASRAGTGNYGYTF. CDR3 nucleotide sequence: TGCGCCAGCAGAGCCGGGACGGGAAACTATGGCTACACCTTC.

The chain uses TRBV7-9 and TRBJ2-3; D uncertain. CDR1 and CDR2 (germline): SEHNR, FQNEAQ (reference sequence). The CDR3 sequence is 15 residues long. With 0 bases removed from V and 1 base from J, the gap between germline ends came to 8 bases. The CDR3 nucleotides read TGTGCCAGCAGCTTAGCGTACAGTCGCACAGATACGCAGTATTTT. Its translation: CASSLAYSRTDTQYF. Full variable domain (rest looked up from reference TRBV7-9 and TRBJ2-3): DTGVSQNPRHKITKRGQNVTFRCDPISEHNRLYWYRQTLGQGPEFLTYFQNEAQLEKSRLLSDRFSAERPKGSFSTLEIQRTEQGDSAMYLCASSLAYSRTDTQYFGPGTRLTVL.

J is TRBJ1-3 and V is TRBV7-2; D possibly corresponds to TRBD1 (6 bases). Per the germline V gene, CDR1 is SGHTA and CDR2 is FQGNSA. This CDR3 region has 17 residues. Trimming left V 1 base short and J 4 bases short, with 17 bases between. CDR3 in DNA: TGTGCCAGCAGCTTAGTTTCACTAGGGGGGAGAGGAAACACCATATATTTT. Protein sequence: CASSLVSLGGRGNTIYF. Full variable domain (missing parts from reference TRBV7-2 and TRBJ1-3): GAGVSQSPSNKVTEKGKDVELRCDPISGHTALYWYRQSLGQGLEFLIYFQGNSAPDKSGLPSDRFSAERTGGSVSTLTIQRTQQEDSAVYLCASSLVSLGGRGNTIYFGEGSWLTVV.

This clonotype occurred a few times. CDR3 DNA: TGTGCCAGCAGCCAAGCACCGGGGGGGAGTTTTGGGGCCAACGTCCTGACTTTC. It is translated as CASSQAPGGSFGANVLTF. This chain uses TRBV4-2 with TRBJ2-6; 8 nucleotides align to TRBD2. Germline values: CDR1 LGHNA, CDR2 YNFKEQ. The CDR3 is 18 amino acids. Losses at the gene ends were 1 base for V and 3 bases for J; bases not matched to a gene: 8.